This section outlines one TCR beta chain sequence together with its context. Its antigen is unidentified. This sample stems from a study of vaccination effects on CD4 cells after COVID-19. As for the study in general: Convalescent patients (n = two) were sampled 16 days and one week prevaccination. Study outcomes and limitations: Marked clonal contraction of both clone types appeared late after vaccination. There were few convalescent patients in the study and no early post-infection timepoints.

Ahead of sequencing, the ViraFEST assay grew antigen-specific CD4+ T cells using viral peptide pools. Upon completion of 10 to 11 days in culture, CD4+ T cells were isolated. The person was diagnosed with PCR-confirmed SARS-CoV-2 infection between March and December 2020. In culture with 10 IU/ml IL-2 and about 10 ug/ml peptides, PBMC were grown at a few million per well. Produced via immunoSEQ multiplex PCR; TCRdb's table is partial and in-frame only. Among about 45,000 clones listed, approximately 70% were seen once. The CDR3 has 14 residues. Germline loops: CDR1 SGHAT, CDR2 FQDESV (reference sequence). The V end was cut by 1 base, the J end by 7 bases, with 10 bases between.

Material: CD4+ T cells from PBMCs cultured with a peptide pool, obtained before COVID-19 vaccination. The receptor's source is a human donor who had a prior SARS-CoV-2 infection. The chain has TRBV11-1 and TRBJ2-2; D may be TRBD1 (6 bases). CDR3 region: CASSLVGALGELFF. In DNA, the CDR3 is TGTGCCAGCAGCTTAGTGGGGGCACTCGGGGAGCTGTTTTTT.